This TCR beta chain was retrieved from a study of blood T cell repertoires in COVID-19. Sequenced by immunoSEQ multiplex PCR; TCRdb stores in-frame clones only, minus some. This sample yields about 97,000 clones, of which 70% to 85% are seen a single time; more than 9% belongs to the top ten. The germline CDR1 and CDR2 sequences are SGHRS and YFSETQ. CDR3 length: 14 residues. V lost 6 bases and J 1 base, leaving 8 bases between the germline ends. This clone showed up just once. The clonotype comes from a man between 65 and 85 years old with acute or convalescent COVID-19. The material sequenced was peripheral blood. The chain carries TRBV5-1 and TRBJ2-6; D is uncertain. The CDR3 here is CASTSGSGANVLTF. CDR3 coding DNA: TGCGCCAGCACGTCGGGTTCTGGGGCCAACGTCCTGACTTTC.